Listed here are 6 T cell receptor beta chains from one sample, sequenced in a study of T cell changes during pregnancy in multiple sclerosis. Data came from immunoSEQ multiplex PCR; TCRdb stores just in-frame clones and leaves some out. The sample holds 20,000 to 25,000 clones, around nine tenths seen once. The sample was CD8+ T cells from peripheral blood mononuclear cells, taken in the first trimester of pregnancy. The source is a female donor in good health, enrolled as a control in a pregnancy study.

V gene TRBV4-1 combines with J gene TRBJ1-1; D unresolved. The V end was cut by 1 base, the J end by 1 base, with 10 bases between. The CDR3 loop spans 15 amino acids. Germline CDR1 reads MGHRA; CDR2 reads YSYEKL. The CDR3, as DNA: TGCGCCAGCAGCCAAGTCTGGCAGAAGAACACTGAAGCTTTCTTT. Translated: CASSQVWQKNTEAFF.

The gene calls are TRBV5-4 and TRBJ2-1; no clear D. The CDR3 is 16 amino acids. From germline, CDR1 is SGHNT and CDR2 YYREEE (reference sequence). V was cut by 0 bases and J by 1 base, with 11 bases left in between. The CDR3 reads CASSLGLVGSYNEQFF. Here the CDR3 DNA reads TGTGCCAGCAGCTTGGGGCTAGTCGGATCCTACAATGAGCAGTTCTTC. Supplemented by reference TRBV5-4 and TRBJ2-1, the full variable domain reads ETGVTQSPTHLIKTRGQQVTLRCSSQSGHNTVSWYQQALGQGPQFIFQYYREEENGRGNFPPRFSGLQFPNYSSELNVNALELDDSALYLCASSLGLVGSYNEQFFGPGTRLTVL.

The gene calls are TRBV7-9 and TRBJ1-2, with D uncertain. The CDR3 extends over 15 amino acids. Germline CDR1 reads SEHNR; CDR2 reads FQNEAQ (reference sequence). Trimming stripped 2 bases from V and 1 base from J, with 11 bases between. CDR3 amino acids: CASSLPSLLNYGYTF. CDR3 in DNA: TGTGCCAGCAGCTTACCGTCCTTACTTAACTATGGCTACACCTTC.

V is TRBV19 and J is TRBJ1-2; D is possibly TRBD1 (5 bases). V was cut by 5 bases and J by 2 bases, with 12 bases left in between. CDR1 is LNHDA and CDR2 is SQIVND in the germline V gene (reference sequence). This CDR3 is built from 14 residues. The CDR3 DNA reads TGTGCCAGTAGTTTTGCGAGGACAAACTATGGCTACACCTTC. Its protein product is CASSFARTNYGYTF.

This chain joins TRBV27 and TRBJ2-7; 7 nucleotides align to TRBD1. The V gene end was trimmed by 6 bases and the J gene end by 7 bases; junction bases not matched to a gene: 6. Germline V gene data show CDR1 as MNHEY and CDR2 as SMNVEV (reference sequence). The CDR3 extends over 12 amino acids. CDR3 loop: CASRTGSGEQYF. The CDR3 nucleotides read TGTGCCAGCAGGACAGGGTCGGGGGAGCAGTACTTC.

The chain joins TRBV4-3 to TRBJ2-7; 7 nucleotides align to TRBD2. This CDR3 region has 14 residues. Germline-derived CDR1 and CDR2 are LGHNA and YSLEER. The ends lost 1 base at V and 5 bases at J; junction bases unmatched: 5. CDR3 residues: CASSQVFAGDEQYF. The CDR3 region has the DNA TGCGCCAGCAGCCAAGTCTTTGCGGGAGACGAGCAGTACTTC.